This is a list of T cell receptor beta chains from one sample in a study of shared clonotypes between healthy human individuals. Generated by immunoSEQ multiplex PCR, the TCRdb table keeps only in-frame clones and is missing some. The table lists roughly 220,000 clones, over 60% of them singletons, with around 10% in the top ten. Input material: memory CD4+ T cells sorted from blood. These receptors were collected from a man aged 25-40 years in good health. CDR3s include the opening cysteine and the closing phenylalanine or tryptophan. The D gene is left open where the match is weak. A clone size is listed for some rows: how often the clone was seen (once, few, many), or a class if it is expanded.

TRBJ2-5 NA TRBV7-7 NA TGTGCTAGCAGCTTAGCAGGGACAGAGACCCAGTACTTC CASSLAGTETQYF
TRBJ2-7 NA TRBV6-5 NA TGTGCCAGCAGGAACGGAGAAAACTACGAGCAGTACTTC CASRNGENYEQYF
TRBJ2-3 NA TRBV9 TRBD2 TGTGCCAGCAGCCGGACTAGTGAAAACTCGGGTACGCAGTATTTT CASSRTSENSGTQYF
TRBJ1-3 NA TRBV2 NA TGTGCCAGCAGTGTGGGGTCAGCCTCTGGAAACACCATATATTTT CASSVGSASGNTIYF
TRBJ2-7 NA TRBV25-1 NA TGTGCCAGCAGTGGTGTCTACGAGCAGTACTTC CASSGVYEQYF
TRBJ2-5 NA TRBV5-4 NA TGTGCCAGCAGCTTGGACCAGGGGCGGGAGACCCAGTACTTC CASSLDQGRETQYF
TRBJ2-5 few TRBV27 NA TGTGCCAGGGAAAGGATTCCTAGTGCCGGAGAGACCCAGTACTTC CARERIPSAGETQYF
TRBJ1-5 NA TRBV28 NA TGTGCCAGCAGTTTAGTGCAGGCTAATCAGCCCCAGCATTTT CASSLVQANQPQHF
TRBJ1-1 NA TRBV9 TRBD1 TGTGCCAGCAGCTATGGACAGGGTGGGGGATCTTACACTGAAGCTTTCTTT CASSYGQGGGSYTEAFF
TRBJ2-5 NA TRBV5-1 NA TGCGCCAGCAGCTTGGACGCTAGAATAGAGGAGACCCAGTACTTC CASSLDARIEETQYF
TRBJ2-1 NA TRBV27 NA TGTGCCAGCAGTTTACTACAGAATTACAATGAGCAGTTCTTC CASSLLQNYNEQFF
TRBJ1-4 once TRBV6-1 NA TGTGCCAGCGACAGGCAGGGCGGAGTGGAAAAACTGTTTTTT CASDRQGGVEKLFF
TRBJ2-2 NA TRBV7-9 TRBD2 TGTGCCAGCAGCCCCCGGGGCGGGGGGGACACCGGGGAGCTGTTTTTT CASSPRGGGDTGELFF
TRBJ2-5 NA TRBV7-2 TRBD2 TGTGCCAGCAGCTTACAGCGGGAGAGGGTGACCCAGTACTTC CASSLQRERVTQYF
TRBJ2-5 NA TRBV5-1 TRBD2 TGCGCCAGCAGCCGCGGGACTAGCGGGAGGGAGACCCAGTACTTC CASSRGTSGRETQYF
TRBJ2-5 few TRBV2 NA TGTGCCAGCAGTGAGGGGGAGACCCAGTACTTC CASSEGETQYF
TRBJ1-1 NA TRBV9 TRBD1 TGTGCCAGCAGCGGCGGACAGGGGGGCACTGAAGCTTTCTTT CASSGGQGGTEAFF
TRBJ2-1 NA TRBV6-5 NA TGTGCCAGCATGACCGGGCGGCCGCTGGATGAGCAGTTCTTC CASMTGRPLDEQFF
TRBJ2-3 NA TRBV5-1 TRBD2 TGCGCCAGCAGCCCGGGGACTAGCGGAGCCAAATCTAGCACAGATACGCAGTATTTT CASSPGTSGAKSSTDTQYF
TRBJ2-7 NA TRBV7-2 NA TGTGCCAGCAGCTCCACCACTAGAAACACCCACGAGCAGTACTTC CASSSTTRNTHEQYF
TRBJ2-2 NA TRBV5-1 NA TGCGCCAGCAGCTTGGAACAAGGGGGAGTCTGGACCGGGGAGCTGTTTTTT CASSLEQGGVWTGELFF
TRBJ1-1 NA TRBV18 NA TGTGCCAGCTCACCCCAAAGGGCGGGTTTGAACACTGAAGCTTTCTTT CASSPQRAGLNTEAFF
TRBJ1-2 few TRBV21-1 NA TGTGCCAGCAGCCTACGGCCTTGGCAGGCGATAAACTATGGCTACACCTTC CASSLRPWQAINYGYTF
TRBJ2-7 NA TRBV4-2 NA TGTGCCAGCAGCCAAGTTCTGCCGGGGCCCCACGAGCAGTACTTC CASSQVLPGPHEQYF
TRBJ2-2 few TRBV9 NA TGTGCCAGCAGCGTAGTTTTCGGGGAGCTGTTTTTT CASSVVFGELFF
TRBJ2-7 NA TRBV4-2 TRBD1 TGTGCCAGCAGCCTCCGGGACAGGGAAATCTACGAGCAGTACTTC CASSLRDREIYEQYF
TRBJ1-2 once TRBV29-1 TRBD1 TGCAGCGTAGACACAGGGGGCGCCGGCTATGGCTACACCTTC CSVDTGGAGYGYTF
TRBJ2-7 NA TRBV4-1 TRBD2 TGCGCCAGCAGCCAAGATACTAGCGGGAGTCTGAGGGAGCAGTACTTC CASSQDTSGSLREQYF
TRBJ1-1 NA TRBV7-8 NA TGTGCCAGCCGCCAGGGGCTGAACACTGAAGCTTTCTTT CASRQGLNTEAFF
TRBJ1-4 NA TRBV11-2 NA TGTGCCAGCAGCCATGGAGGCGTTAATGAAAAACTGTTTTTT CASSHGGVNEKLFF
TRBJ2-5 few TRBV18 TRBD2 TGTGCCAGCTCCCAACCCCGCGCTCAAGCGGGAGGAGAGACCCAGTACTTC CASSQPRAQAGGETQYF
TRBJ2-7 once TRBV7-9 NA TGTGCCAGCAGCTCACGACCAAGTAGCGGCGAGCAGTACTTC CASSSRPSSGEQYF
TRBJ2-6 NA TRBV5-4 NA TGTGCCAGCAGCTTGACTGGGGCCAACGTCCTGACTTTC CASSLTGANVLTF
TRBJ2-7 NA TRBV14 NA TGTGCCAGCAGCCTAAACTCCTACGAGCAGTACTTC CASSLNSYEQYF
TRBJ1-5 few TRBV6-6 TRBD1 TGTGCCAGCAGTTACCGGCAGGGGGTTCAGCCCCAGCATTTT CASSYRQGVQPQHF
TRBJ2-4 NA TRBV6-5 TRBD2 TGTGCCAGCTTCGGGGGGGGAATAGCCAAAAACATTCAGTACTTC CASFGGGIAKNIQYF
TRBJ1-5 NA TRBV6-1 NA TGTGCCAGCAGTGAAGAAGGTAGAAGGGTTCGGCATAATCAGCCCCAGCATTTT CASSEEGRRVRHNQPQHF
TRBJ2-7 few TRBV7-6 NA TGTGCCAGCAGCTTATCAGGGACCTCCTACGAGCAGTACTTC CASSLSGTSYEQYF
TRBJ2-7 NA TRBV7-2 NA TGTGCCAGCAGCTTCGGCGGGATTTTCACCTACGAGCAGTACTTC CASSFGGIFTYEQYF
TRBJ2-3 few TRBV7-8 NA TGTGCCAGCAGCTACCGGGACATACGAATAGATACGCAGTATTTT CASSYRDIRIDTQYF
TRBJ2-7 NA TRBV7-6 NA TGTGCCAGCAGCTCCGCAGAGGGTCCCTACGAGCAGTACTTC CASSSAEGPYEQYF
TRBJ2-2 once TRBV10-3 TRBD2 TGTGCCATCGGGACTAGCGGGAGGGCCCTTAATACCGGGGAGCTGTTTTTT CAIGTSGRALNTGELFF
TRBJ2-7 once TRBV5-4 NA TGTGCCAGCAGCTTACCCGGACAATACGAGCAGTACTTC CASSLPGQYEQYF
TRBJ2-3 NA TRBV6-1 NA TGTGCCAGCACATATGGACAGGGAGGGGCAGATACGCAGTATTTT CASTYGQGGADTQYF
TRBJ2-3 NA TRBV5-1 NA TGCGCCAGCAGCCCGGTTTTAGCGGATACGCAGTATTTT CASSPVLADTQYF
TRBJ2-2 NA TRBV27 TRBD2 TGTGCCAGCAGTTTACGCGGGAGGGCGACCGCCGGGGAGCTGTTTTTT CASSLRGRATAGELFF
TRBJ2-1 NA TRBV5-4 TRBD1 TGTGCCAGCAGCCCCGGGACAGGGGGCAATGAGCAGTTCTTC CASSPGTGGNEQFF
TRBJ2-1 NA TRBV19 NA TGTGCCAGTAGTACCCCCCCCGACAATGAGCAGTTCTTC CASSTPPDNEQFF
TRBJ2-2 NA TRBV5-1 NA TGCGCCAGCAGCTTGAGGCTAGACTCCGGGGAGCTGTTTTTT CASSLRLDSGELFF
TRBJ1-3 NA TRBV5-1 NA TGCGCCAGCAGCTTGGGAACGGCGGGCTCTGGAAACACCATATATTTT CASSLGTAGSGNTIYF
TRBJ2-4 NA TRBV6-6 NA TGTGCCAGCAGTTACCTACGTGATGGAAACATTCAGTACTTC CASSYLRDGNIQYF